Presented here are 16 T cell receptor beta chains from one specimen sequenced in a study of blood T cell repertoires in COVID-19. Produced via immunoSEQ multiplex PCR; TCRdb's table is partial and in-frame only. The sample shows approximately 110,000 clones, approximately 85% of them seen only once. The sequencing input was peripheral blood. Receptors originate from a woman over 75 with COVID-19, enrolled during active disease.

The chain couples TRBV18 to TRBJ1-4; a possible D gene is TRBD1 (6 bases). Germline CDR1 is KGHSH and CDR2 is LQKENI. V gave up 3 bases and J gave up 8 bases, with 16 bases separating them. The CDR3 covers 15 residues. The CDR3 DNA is TGTGCCAGCTCACCTACAGGGATCCCCCAAGAAAAACTGTTTTTT. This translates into CASSPTGIPQEKLFF.

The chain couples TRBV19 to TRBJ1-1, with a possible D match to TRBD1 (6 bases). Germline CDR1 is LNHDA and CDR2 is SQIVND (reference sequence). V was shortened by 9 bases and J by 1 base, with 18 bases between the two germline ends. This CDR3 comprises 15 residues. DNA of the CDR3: TGTGCCAGCGACGCTACCGGGACACCGAACACTGAAGCTTTCTTT. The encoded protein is CASDATGTPNTEAFF. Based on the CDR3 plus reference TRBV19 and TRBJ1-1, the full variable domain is DGGITQSPKYLFRKEGQNVTLSCEQNLNHDAMYWYRQDPGQGLRLIYYSQIVNDFQKGDIAEGYSVSREKKESFPLTVTSAQKNPTAFYLCASDATGTPNTEAFFGQGTRLTVV.

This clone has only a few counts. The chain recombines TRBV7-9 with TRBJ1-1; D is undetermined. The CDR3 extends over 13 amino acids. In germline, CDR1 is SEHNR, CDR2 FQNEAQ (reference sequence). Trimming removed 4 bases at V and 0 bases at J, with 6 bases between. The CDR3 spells CASSSQMNTEAFF. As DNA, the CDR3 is TGTGCCAGCAGCTCACAGATGAACACTGAAGCTTTCTTT. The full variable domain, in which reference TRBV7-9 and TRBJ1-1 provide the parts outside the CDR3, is DTGVSQNPRHKITKRGQNVTFRCDPISEHNRLYWYRQTLGQGPEFLTYFQNEAQLEKSRLLSDRFSAERPKGSFSTLEIQRTEQGDSAMYLCASSSQMNTEAFFGQGTRLTVV.

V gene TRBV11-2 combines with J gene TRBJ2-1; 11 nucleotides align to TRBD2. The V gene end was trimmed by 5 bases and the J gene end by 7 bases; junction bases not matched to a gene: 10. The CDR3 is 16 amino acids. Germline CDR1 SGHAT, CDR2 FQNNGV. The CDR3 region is CASSVQLAGGSNEQFF. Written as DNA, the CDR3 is TGTGCCAGCAGCGTCCAATTAGCGGGAGGGTCTAATGAGCAGTTCTTC.

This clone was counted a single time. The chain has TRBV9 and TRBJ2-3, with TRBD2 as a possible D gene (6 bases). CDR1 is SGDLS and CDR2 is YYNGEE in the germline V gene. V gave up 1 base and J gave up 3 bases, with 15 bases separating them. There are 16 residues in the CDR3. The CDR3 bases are TGTGCCAGCAGCGTATCGGGATCCCGGGAGACAGATACGCAGTATTTT. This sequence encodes CASSVSGSRETDTQYF.

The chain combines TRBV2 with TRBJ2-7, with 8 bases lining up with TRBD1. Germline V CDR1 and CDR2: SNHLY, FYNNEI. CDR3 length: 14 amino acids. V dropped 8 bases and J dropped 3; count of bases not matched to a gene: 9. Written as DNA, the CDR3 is TGTGCCAGCGACAGGGGCGTCGAGATCTACGAGCAGTACTTC. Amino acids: CASDRGVEIYEQYF.

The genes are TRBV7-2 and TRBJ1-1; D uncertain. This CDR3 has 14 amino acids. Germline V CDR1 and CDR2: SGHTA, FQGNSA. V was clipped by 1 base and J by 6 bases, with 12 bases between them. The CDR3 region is CASSLDFTNAEAFF. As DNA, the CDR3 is TGTGCCAGCAGCTTAGACTTTACCAACGCTGAAGCTTTCTTT.

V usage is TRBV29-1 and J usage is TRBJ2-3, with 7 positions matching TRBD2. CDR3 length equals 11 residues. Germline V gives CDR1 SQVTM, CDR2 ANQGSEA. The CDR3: CLGRSTDTQYF. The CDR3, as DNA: TGCCTCGGGAGGAGCACAGATACGCAGTATTTT.

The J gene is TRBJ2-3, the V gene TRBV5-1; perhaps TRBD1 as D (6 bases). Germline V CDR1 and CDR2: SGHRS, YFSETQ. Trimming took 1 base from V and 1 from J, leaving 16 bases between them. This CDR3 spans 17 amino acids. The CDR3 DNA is TGCGCCAGCAGCTTGTCGGTTGGGGGCGGCCGCACAGATACGCAGTATTTT. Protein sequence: CASSLSVGGGRTDTQYF. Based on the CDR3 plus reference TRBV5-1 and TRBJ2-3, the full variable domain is KAGVTQTPRYLIKTRGQQVTLSCSPISGHRSVSWYQQTPGQGLQFLFEYFSETQRNKGNFPGRFSGRQFSNSRSEMNVSTLELGDSALYLCASSLSVGGGRTDTQYFGPGTRLTVL.

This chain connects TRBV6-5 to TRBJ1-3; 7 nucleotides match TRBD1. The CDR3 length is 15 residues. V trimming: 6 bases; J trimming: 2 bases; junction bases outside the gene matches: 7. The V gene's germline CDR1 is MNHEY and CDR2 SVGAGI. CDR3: CASRETGSTGNTIYF. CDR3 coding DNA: TGTGCCAGCAGGGAGACAGGGTCTACTGGAAACACCATATATTTT.

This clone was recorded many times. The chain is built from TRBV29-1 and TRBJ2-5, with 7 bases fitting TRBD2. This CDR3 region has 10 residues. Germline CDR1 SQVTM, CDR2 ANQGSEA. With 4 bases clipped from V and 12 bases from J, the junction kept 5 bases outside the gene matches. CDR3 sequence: CSVVGREEYF. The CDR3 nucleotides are TGCAGCGTTGTAGGGAGGGAAGAGTACTTC. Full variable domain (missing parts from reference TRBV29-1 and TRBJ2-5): SAVISQKPSRDICQRGTSLTIQCQVDSQVTMMFWYRQQPGQSLTLIATANQGSEATYESGFVIDKFPISRPNLTFSTLTVSNMSPEDSSIYLCSVVGREEYFGPGTRLLVL.

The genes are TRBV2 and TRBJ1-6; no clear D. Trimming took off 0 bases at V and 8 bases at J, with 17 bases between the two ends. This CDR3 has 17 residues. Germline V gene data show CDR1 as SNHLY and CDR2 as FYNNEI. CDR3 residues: CASSEALRGLRDSPLHF. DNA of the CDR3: TGTGCCAGCAGTGAAGCGCTTCGGGGTTTAAGAGATTCACCCCTCCACTTT.

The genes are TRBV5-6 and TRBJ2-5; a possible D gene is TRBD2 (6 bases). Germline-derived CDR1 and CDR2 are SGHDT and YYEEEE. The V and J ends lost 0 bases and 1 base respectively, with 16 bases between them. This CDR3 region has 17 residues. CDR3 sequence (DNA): TGTGCCAGCAGCTTGGCTAAGGGCGGGGAGCTCCAAGAGACCCAGTACTTC. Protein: CASSLAKGGELQETQYF.

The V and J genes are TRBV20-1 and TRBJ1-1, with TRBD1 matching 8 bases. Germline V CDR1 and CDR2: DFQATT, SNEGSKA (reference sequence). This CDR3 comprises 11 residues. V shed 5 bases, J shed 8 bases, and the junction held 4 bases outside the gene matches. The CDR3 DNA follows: TGCAGTGCTCTCCGGACAGGGGAAGCTTTCTTT. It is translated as CSALRTGEAFF.

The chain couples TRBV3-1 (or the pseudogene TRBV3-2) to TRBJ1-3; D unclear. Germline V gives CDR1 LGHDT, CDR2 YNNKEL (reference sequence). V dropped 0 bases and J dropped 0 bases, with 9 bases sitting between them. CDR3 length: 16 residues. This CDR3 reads CASSQDGRGSGNTIYF. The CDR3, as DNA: TGTGCCAGCAGCCAAGATGGGCGGGGCTCTGGAAACACCATATATTTT.

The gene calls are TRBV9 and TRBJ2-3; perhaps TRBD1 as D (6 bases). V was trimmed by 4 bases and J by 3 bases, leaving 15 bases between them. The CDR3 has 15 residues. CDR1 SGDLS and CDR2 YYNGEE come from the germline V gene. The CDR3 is CASSLQGYRTDTQYF. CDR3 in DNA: TGTGCCAGCAGCTTACAGGGATATCGGACAGATACGCAGTATTTT.